These 31 T cell receptor beta chains were sequenced from one sample in a study of T cell repertoires in cytomegalovirus infection. TCRdb fed the reads into MiXCR, producing one record per CDR3 protein. The sample holds some 680,000 distinct CDR3 sequences, roughly 36% seen once. Sequencing was carried out using PBMCs. The receptors come from a human donor in good health (CMV status not recorded). Some clones in this sample may be carry-over from other donors' samples.

The chain combines TRBV25-1 with TRBJ1-2; weak D call: TRBD1 (5 bases). The CDR3 has 17 amino acids. V lost 0 bases and J lost 2, with 16 bases in between. Germline V gene data show CDR1 as MGHDK and CDR2 as SYGVNS. For the CDR3, the DNA is TGTGCCAGCAGTGAATATAGTCGGGACGGCTTAAACTATGGCTACACCTTC. This codes for CASSEYSRDGLNYGYTF.

The chain links TRBV28 to TRBJ1-2, with a weak D call TRBD1 (5 bases). Trimming left V 7 bases short and J 6 bases short, with 12 bases between. The CDR3 length is 12 residues. Germline CDR1 and CDR2: MDHEN and SYDVKM. The chain's CDR3 is CASTLGEDGYTF. For the CDR3, the DNA is TGTGCCAGCACCTTAGGGGAAGATGGCTACACCTTC.

This chain links TRBV12-3 or TRBV12-4 with TRBJ1-5, with 9 positions matching TRBD1. With 6 bases clipped from V and 4 bases from J, the junction kept 7 bases outside the gene matches. This CDR3 is built from 15 residues. CDR3 DNA: TGTGCCAGCAGCTTCGGGACAGGGAGAAATCAGCCCCAGCATTTT. It specifies CASSFGTGRNQPQHF.

This clonotype occurred a few times. The chain recombines TRBV5-1 with TRBJ2-3, with D possibly matching TRBD2 (7 bases). The CDR3 runs to 18 residues. The V end lost 4 bases, the J end lost 0 bases, and 21 bases lay between the germline ends. CDR1 is SGHRS, CDR2 YFSETQ, per germline. The CDR3 DNA reads as TGCGCCAGCAGCCTCACTTGGGGGGGGGGCCCCAGCACAGATACGCAGTATTTT. Its protein product is CASSLTWGGGPSTDTQYF.

This clonotype has more than one count but fewer than ten. The CDR3 DNA follows: TGTGCCAGCAGCTTAGTCAGGGACGGTTCACCCCTCCACTTT. This sequence encodes CASSLVRDGSPLHF. The V gene is TRBV7-3, the J gene TRBJ1-6; D perhaps matches TRBD1 (5 bases). The CDR3 is 14 residues long. Trimming took 2 bases from V and 9 from J, leaving 11 bases between them. Germline V gene sequence: CDR1 SGHTA, CDR2 FQGTGA.

This clonotype has only a few counts. J is TRBJ1-3 and V is TRBV19, with no clear D. Between the trimmed V and J ends, which lost 7 bases and 2 bases, there was a span of 12 bases. This CDR3 contains 14 residues. From germline, CDR1 is LNHDA and CDR2 SQIVND (reference sequence). Here the CDR3 reads CASTGRSTGNTIYF. The CDR3 coding sequence is TGTGCCAGTACCGGCAGAAGTACTGGAAACACCATATATTTT.

This clonotype was seen a handful of times. This chain connects TRBV7-9 to TRBJ2-1; 7 bases align to TRBD1. The CDR3 totals 16 residues. Germline loops: CDR1 SEHNR, CDR2 FQNEAQ (reference sequence). With 4 bases clipped from V and 6 bases from J, the junction kept 12 bases outside the gene matches. For the CDR3, the DNA is TGTGCCAGCAGCTCGAGGGACAGCTCGTACCCCAATGAGCAGTTCTTC. Its translation: CASSSRDSSYPNEQFF. Based on the CDR3 plus reference TRBV7-9 and TRBJ2-1, the full variable domain is DTGVSQNPRHKITKRGQNVTFRCDPISEHNRLYWYRQTLGQGPEFLTYFQNEAQLEKSRLLSDRFSAERPKGSFSTLEIQRTEQGDSAMYLCASSSRDSSYPNEQFFGPGTRLTVL.

This clonotype was seen a few times. This chain connects TRBV4-1 to TRBJ1-6; D is uncertain. The CDR3 sequence is 13 residues long. Deletions cut 0 bases from V and 10 bases from J, with 7 bases between. Germline CDR1 is MGHRA and CDR2 is YSYEKL. CDR3 sequence (DNA): TGCGCCAGCAGCCAAGATCTAGGATCACCCCTCCACTTT. This gives the protein CASSQDLGSPLHF.

This clonotype was observed a handful of times. The J gene is TRBJ1-6, the V gene TRBV7-2; maybe TRBD1 (5 bases). This CDR3 is 13 amino acids long. V was pared by 5 bases and J by 9 bases, with 11 bases between. Looked up from germline, CDR1 is SGHTA and CDR2 is FQGNSA. The CDR3 reads CASSQTDFSPLHF. DNA for the CDR3: TGTGCCAGCAGCCAGACAGACTTTTCACCCCTCCACTTT.

V is TRBV5-4 and J is TRBJ2-2; D is ambiguous. The CDR3 spans 14 residues. Trimming pared 5 bases from V and 0 bases from J, leaving 8 bases between. From germline, CDR1 is SGHNT and CDR2 YYREEE (reference sequence). For the CDR3, the DNA is TGTGCCAGCAGAACAGAGACGAACACCGGGGAGCTGTTTTTT. Translated: CASRTETNTGELFF.

This clonotype was seen just once. The rearrangement joins TRBV30 to TRBJ1-1; the D is unclear. V lost 5 bases and J lost 6, with 16 bases in between. The germline CDR1 and CDR2 sequences are GTSNPN and SVGIG (reference sequence). The CDR3 covers 13 residues. CDR3 region: CAWSLDRGAEAFF. The CDR3 DNA is TGTGCCTGGTCGCTCGACCGAGGAGCTGAAGCTTTCTTT. The full variable domain, in which reference TRBV30 and TRBJ1-1 provide the parts outside the CDR3, is SQTIHQWPATLVQPVGSPLSLECTVEGTSNPNLYWYRQAAGRGLQLLFYSVGIGQISSEVPQNLSASRPQDRQFILSSKKLLLSDSGFYLCAWSLDRGAEAFFGQGTRLTVV.

The CDR3 spells CASSYSGSSRGTGSPLHF. DNA for the CDR3: TGTGCCAGCAGTTACTCGGGAAGTAGCCGGGGGACGGGTTCACCCCTCCACTTT. The V call is TRBV6-5, the J call TRBJ1-6; D is perhaps TRBD1 (5 bases). V was trimmed by 0 bases and J by 9 bases, leaving 21 bases between them. Germline CDR1 MNHEY, CDR2 SVGAGI. There are 18 residues in the CDR3.

This clonotype was recorded only once. J is TRBJ2-5 and V is TRBV20-1; TRBD2 is a possible D gene (6 bases). This CDR3 comprises 14 residues. Looked up from germline, CDR1 is DFQATT and CDR2 is SNEGSKA (reference sequence). Trimming removed 5 bases at V and 4 bases at J, with 17 bases between. DNA for the CDR3: TGCAGTGCTTTTGTGGGGGGAGCTGGAGAGACCCAGTACTTC. This gives the protein CSAFVGGAGETQYF.

This clonotype has a handful of counts. This chain links TRBV7-6 with TRBJ2-7, with TRBD1 identical over 7 bases. V lost 0 bases, J lost 6 bases, and 2 bases stayed unmatched. CDR3 length equals 13 residues. Germline V gene sequence: CDR1 SGHVS, CDR2 FNYEAQ. For the CDR3, the DNA is TGTGCCAGCAGCTTAGCGACAGGGAGCGAGCAGTACTTC. Protein product: CASSLATGSEQYF.

This clonotype occurred a few times. The chain uses TRBV12-3 or TRBV12-4 and TRBJ1-1; D is ambiguous. The CDR3 is made up of 13 amino acids. V lost 5 bases and J 0 bases, leaving 7 bases between the germline ends. Written as DNA, the CDR3 is TGTGCCAGCAGTAAGCAGATGAACACTGAAGCTTTCTTT. Encoded protein: CASSKQMNTEAFF.

This chain connects TRBV12-3 or TRBV12-4 to TRBJ1-1, with TRBD1 matching over 8 bases. The V and J ends lost 6 bases and 3 bases, in that order; junction bases with no gene match: 6. The CDR3 runs 14 residues. Written as DNA, the CDR3 is TGTGCCAGCAGACAGGGGGGGAAGCACACTGAAGCTTTCTTT. It encodes CASRQGGKHTEAFF.

This clonotype was observed a single time. The rearrangement uses TRBV28 and TRBJ1-1, with D possibly matching TRBD1 (5 bases). Germline CDR1 is MDHEN and CDR2 is SYDVKM. The CDR3 has 16 residues. Trimming pared 3 bases from V and 3 bases from J, leaving 17 bases between. This CDR3 is CASSLRGVQRYTEAFF. CDR3 sequence (DNA): TGTGCCAGCAGTTTGCGAGGGGTGCAGAGGTACACTGAAGCTTTCTTT.

This clonotype was found a few times. This sequence joins TRBV11-2 and TRBJ2-3; TRBD1 agrees at 8 bases. Trimming at V came to 7 bases and at J to 2 bases, leaving 5 bases not matched to a gene. The CDR3 runs to 14 residues. Germline-derived CDR1 and CDR2 are SGHAT and FQNNGV. Here the CDR3 reads CASTGTGITDTQYF. CDR3 sequence (DNA): TGTGCCAGCACCGGGACAGGCATCACAGATACGCAGTATTTT. Filled out from reference TRBV11-2 and TRBJ2-3, the complete variable domain reads EAGVAQSPRYKIIEKRQSVAFWCNPISGHATLYWYQQILGQGPKLLIQFQNNGVVDDSQLPKDRFSAERLKGVDSTLKIQPAKLEDSAVYLCASTGTGITDTQYFGPGTRLTVL.

The chain has TRBV20-1 and TRBJ2-5, with D maybe TRBD1 (5 bases). Germline V gene sequence: CDR1 DFQATT, CDR2 SNEGSKA (reference sequence). V dropped 0 bases and J dropped 3 bases, with 8 bases sitting between them. The CDR3 extends over 13 amino acids. DNA for the CDR3: TGCAGTGCTAGAGACAACAGGAAAGAGACCCAGTACTTC. It specifies CSARDNRKETQYF.

This clonotype was detected only a few times. The chain carries TRBV11-2 and TRBJ2-3; 9 nucleotides agree with TRBD1. The germline V gene has CDR1 SGHAT and CDR2 FQNNGV. The V segment lost 0 bases and the J segment 7 bases; nucleotides outside the gene matches: 11. This CDR3 contains 17 residues. The CDR3 protein is CASSLDLIGQGWNTQYF. CDR3 sequence (DNA): TGTGCCAGCAGCTTAGATCTAATCGGACAGGGGTGGAATACGCAGTATTTT.

This clonotype was counted only a few times. The chain is built from TRBV6-1 and TRBJ2-7, with a weak D call TRBD1 (6 bases). The CDR3 covers 13 residues. V shed 6 bases and J shed 4 bases, with 13 bases lying between them. Per the germline V gene, CDR1 is MNHNS and CDR2 is SASEGT. The CDR3 sequence: CASRTGPHYEQYF. The CDR3 DNA follows: TGTGCCAGCAGAACAGGGCCACATTACGAGCAGTACTTC.

This clonotype was seen more than once but under ten times. V gene TRBV7-9 combines with J gene TRBJ2-3; TRBD2 is a possible D gene (5 bases). The germline V and J ends were trimmed by 1 base and 1 base, with 12 bases remaining between them. The length of the CDR3 is 16 residues. The germline V gene has CDR1 SEHNR and CDR2 FQNEAQ (reference sequence). CDR3 sequence reads: CASSLGVERRTDTQYF. CDR3 bases: TGTGCCAGCAGCTTAGGAGTTGAGCGGCGCACAGATACGCAGTATTTT.

This clonotype appeared a few times. The chain couples TRBV7-6 to TRBJ2-2; possible D gene TRBD2, 5 bases. CDR3 length equals 12 residues. Trimming left V 8 bases short and J 7 bases short, with 11 bases between. Germline V gene lookup returns CDR1 SGHVS and CDR2 FNYEAQ. As DNA, the CDR3 is TGTGCCAGCCGAACGGACTTCGGGGAGCTGTTTTTT. Its protein is CASRTDFGELFF.

This chain links TRBV5-5 with TRBJ2-5; no definite D call. The CDR3 extends over 14 amino acids. From germline, CDR1 is SGHKS and CDR2 YYEKEE (reference sequence). Trimming left V 0 bases short and J 2 bases short, with 8 bases between. This chain's CDR3 is CASSLVEGQETQYF. For the CDR3, the DNA is TGTGCCAGCAGCTTGGTTGAAGGGCAAGAGACCCAGTACTTC. Full variable domain (outside the CDR3, taken from reference TRBV5-5 and TRBJ2-5): DAGVTQSPTHLIKTRGQQVTLRCSPISGHKSVSWYQQVLGQGPQFIFQYYEKEERGRGNFPDRFSARQFPNYSSELNVNALLLGDSALYLCASSLVEGQETQYFGPGTRLLVL.

This clonotype was recorded at least ten times. The chain combines TRBV28 with TRBJ2-7, with D perhaps TRBD1 (6 bases). The CDR3 sequence is 17 residues long. Between the trimmed V and J ends, which lost 3 bases and 0 bases, there was a span of 18 bases. The V gene's germline CDR1 is MDHEN and CDR2 SYDVKM. The CDR3 loop reads CASSLGASTGSSYEQYF. In DNA form, the CDR3 reads TGTGCCAGCAGTTTGGGGGCGTCAACAGGGAGCTCCTACGAGCAGTACTTC.

On this clonotype: Mismatch with germline at one junction end may stem from a read error. V is TRBV29-1 and J is TRBJ1-4; a weak D match, TRBD1 (6 bases). Germline CDR1 SQVTM, CDR2 ANQGSEA. CDR3 length: 11 residues. This CDR3 reads CSAEGGEKLFF. CDR3 nucleotides: TGCAGCGCTGAAGGGGGGGAAAAACTGTTTTTT.

This clonotype was seen a few times. This rearrangement joins TRBV19 to TRBJ2-1; D gene uncertain. The CDR3 totals 16 residues. Germline loops: CDR1 LNHDA, CDR2 SQIVND (reference sequence). Trimming removed 5 bases at V and 0 bases at J, with 14 bases between. Here the CDR3 DNA reads TGTGCCAGTAGTGGACCGGTCCTGAGCTCCTACAATGAGCAGTTCTTC. Translation: CASSGPVLSSYNEQFF.

This chain links TRBV7-9 with TRBJ1-3; perhaps TRBD1 as D (5 bases). The ends were cut back, 7 bases at V and 3 bases at J, with 19 bases in the middle. CDR1 is SEHNR and CDR2 is FQNEAQ in the germline V gene (reference sequence). This CDR3 has 16 amino acids. The CDR3 protein is CASTSRARADGNTIYF. The DNA of the CDR3 is TGTGCCAGCACCAGTCGGGCCAGGGCAGATGGAAACACCATATATTTT.

The chain joins TRBV12-3 or TRBV12-4 to TRBJ1-4, with 8 nucleotides matching TRBD1. V lost 6 bases to trimming and J lost 4 bases; unmatched junction nucleotides: 7. CDR3 length equals 15 residues. CDR3 DNA sequence: TGTGCCAGCAGCAACGGACAGGGCGGTAATGAAAAACTGTTTTTT. This codes for CASSNGQGGNEKLFF.

This clonotype was counted between two and nine times. V is TRBV7-2 and J is TRBJ1-5; a possible D gene is TRBD1 (6 bases). The V gene lost 1 base and the J gene lost 7 bases, with 11 bases spanning the gap. The CDR3 is made up of 14 amino acids. Looked up from germline, CDR1 is SGHTA and CDR2 is FQGNSA. This CDR3 reads CASSLGGGAQPQHF. The CDR3 region has the DNA TGTGCCAGCAGCTTAGGCGGGGGGGCGCAGCCCCAGCATTTT.

V is TRBV28 and J is TRBJ2-3, with D possibly TRBD1 on 6 matching bases. With 7 bases removed from V and 0 bases from J, the gap between germline ends came to 14 bases. The CDR3 contains 15 residues. The germline V gene encodes CDR1 MDHEN and CDR2 SYDVKM. DNA for the CDR3: TGTGCCAGCACGGCAGGGGCCTTTAGCACAGATACGCAGTATTTT. As protein: CASTAGAFSTDTQYF.